The present T cell receptor (beta chain) was sequenced within a study of shared clonotypes between healthy human individuals. Study-level results: The sampled material consisted only of blood, and tissue repertoires are likely to differ.

Execution of the assay was at deep level. The authors split each subset's genomic DNA evenly across several immunoSEQ plates. Produced via immunoSEQ multiplex PCR; TCRdb's table is partial and in-frame only. This table holds a few million clones, 92% found once. Donors had no recently reported acute infections or vaccinations and were HIV-negative. Trimming removed 5 bases from V and 4 bases from J; junction bases left unmatched: 3. This CDR3 contains 15 residues. Per germline, CDR1 PRHDT and CDR2 FYEKMQ (reference sequence). This clone was seen a single time. What it recognizes is unknown. The sequenced material came from naive CD4+ T cells from PBMCs. The subset denotes: CD45RA+ positively selected. This TCR was sampled from a man in his late teens or twenties in good health. Some clones in this sample may be carry-over from other donors' samples. The chain carries TRBV13 and TRBJ2-1; TRBD2 matches at 12 bases. The CDR3 here is CASSALAGGYNEQFF. The CDR3 DNA follows: TGTGCCAGCAGCGCCCTAGCGGGAGGGTACAATGAGCAGTTCTTC.